This note documents a single T cell receptor beta chain sequence. The antigen is undetermined. V was clipped by 0 bases and J by 5 bases, with 21 bases between them. Germline V gives CDR1 SGHRS, CDR2 YFSETQ. The length of the CDR3 is 17 residues. The data derive from a study of T cells after yellow fever vaccination. Whole-study findings and limits: Re-detected after boosting: most primary clones, 96% of CD4 and 80% to 90% of CD8.

TCRdb reanalysed the 5' RACE reads using MiXCR and keeps one entry per CDR3 protein. The data contain more than 350,000 distinct CDR3 sequences, under 14% of them singletons. This sequence originates from a man aged 18 to 29 who received the YFV17D yellow fever vaccine. The rearrangement links TRBV5-1 to TRBJ2-7; D may be TRBD2 (7 bases). Here the sequenced sample was PBMCs, taken on the day of the first yellow fever vaccination. CDR3 amino acids: CASSLVSGRDTRNEQYF. CDR3 sequence (DNA): TGCGCCAGCAGCTTGGTTTCAGGGAGGGACACCCGGAACGAGCAGTACTTC.